Listed below are T cell receptor beta chains from one sample, sequenced in a study of T cells in Graves' hyperthyroidism and ophthalmopathy. TCRdb analysed the multiplex PCR reads with MiXCR anew, one entry per CDR3 protein. The sample has a few hundred thousand distinct CDR3 sequences, roughly an eighth seen once. The sequenced material came from blood. The receptors were sampled from a young woman with Graves' hyperthyroidism. Both conserved end residues are part of each CDR3. The D gene is left open where the match is weak. Where a row states a size, it is once, few, many or the class of an expanded clone; other rows omit it.

J: TRBJ1-1
V: TRBV11-2
size: .
D: .
DNA: TGTGCCAGCAGCTTGGTCGACGACGCTTTCTTT
CDR3: CASSLVDDAFF

J: TRBJ2-3
V: TRBV20-1
size: many
D: TRBD2
DNA: TGCAGTGCTTACGCAGCGGGGGCCTTTGATACGCAGTATTTT
CDR3: CSAYAAGAFDTQYF

J: TRBJ2-5
V: TRBV7-2
size: medium-sized
D: TRBD2
DNA: TGTGCCAGCAGCTTAGCGGGGAGCGGGAGTGAGACCCAGTACTTC
CDR3: CASSLAGSGSETQYF

J: TRBJ2-7
V: TRBV4-3
size: few
D: .
DNA: TGCGCCAGCAGCCAAGAAAAGAGCTCCTACGAGCAGTACTTC
CDR3: CASSQEKSSYEQYF

J: TRBJ2-5
V: TRBV19
size: many
D: .
DNA: TGTGCCAGTAGTATAGGTCCGGATTTGGGGACCCAGTACTTC
CDR3: CASSIGPDLGTQYF

J: TRBJ1-2
V: TRBV27
size: many
D: .
DNA: TGTGCCAGCAGTCTATACAGTGGGCGTGGGGGCTACACCTTC
CDR3: CASSLYSGRGGYTF

J: TRBJ1-3
V: TRBV18
size: many
D: .
DNA: TGTGCCAGCTCACCCTCGGGGAGTTATGGAAACACCATATATTTT
CDR3: CASSPSGSYGNTIYF

J: TRBJ2-3
V: TRBV7-2
size: many
D: .
DNA: TGTGCCAGCAGCTCATCTCCCACACTCGGGACAGATACGCAGTATTTT
CDR3: CASSSSPTLGTDTQYF

J: TRBJ1-1
V: TRBV24-1
size: .
D: TRBD1
DNA: TGTGCCACCAGTGATTCACAGGGGGTTGGGGGTACTGAAGCTTTCTTT
CDR3: CATSDSQGVGGTEAFF

J: TRBJ1-1
V: TRBV12-3/TRBV12-4
size: few
D: .
DNA: TGTGCCAGCAGTTTGGGGGGGCCTTACACTGAAGCTTTCTTT
CDR3: CASSLGGPYTEAFF

J: TRBJ1-1
V: TRBV6-1
size: many
D: TRBD1
DNA: TGTGCCACCTACAGGGGTGTCACTGAAGCTTTCTTT
CDR3: CATYRGVTEAFF

J: TRBJ2-2
V: TRBV6-1
size: many
D: .
DNA: TGTGCCAGCAGGGCGGGACAGAACACCGGGGAGCTGTTTTTT
CDR3: CASRAGQNTGELFF

J: TRBJ1-3
V: TRBV4-2
size: few
D: .
DNA: TGTGCCAGCAGCCAAGATGTGGGGATTACTGGAAACACCATATATTTT
CDR3: CASSQDVGITGNTIYF

J: TRBJ2-1
V: TRBV24-1
size: .
D: .
DNA: TGTGCCACCAGTGATTCTACAGGGAAAGTAGGTGAGCAGTTCTTC
CDR3: CATSDSTGKVGEQFF

J: TRBJ2-7
V: TRBV20-1
size: many
D: TRBD2
DNA: TGCAGTGCTCGCCCCAGACTAGCGGGAGGGTTCTACGAGCAGTACTTC
CDR3: CSARPRLAGGFYEQYF

J: TRBJ2-3
V: TRBV27
size: many
D: TRBD2
DNA: TGTGCCAGCAGTAGGACTAGGGACACAGATACGCAGTATTTT
CDR3: CASSRTRDTDTQYF

J: TRBJ2-2
V: TRBV13
size: few
D: TRBD2
DNA: TGTGCCAGCAGCCCCGAACTGACTAGCGGGAAAGGAACCGGGGAGCTGTTTTTT
CDR3: CASSPELTSGKGTGELFF

J: TRBJ2-7
V: TRBV19
size: few
D: TRBD1
DNA: TGTGCCAGTAGTATGGGACAGAACACCTACGAGCAGTACTTC
CDR3: CASSMGQNTYEQYF

J: TRBJ1-1
V: TRBV27
size: many
D: .
DNA: TGTGCCAGCAGTTCCACAGGGCCTAGCACTGAAGCTTTCTTT
CDR3: CASSSTGPSTEAFF

J: TRBJ2-7
V: TRBV12-3/TRBV12-4
size: many
D: TRBD1
DNA: TGTGCCAGCAGTTTCGACAGGGGTGCCTACGAGCAGTACTTC
CDR3: CASSFDRGAYEQYF

J: TRBJ2-2
V: TRBV13
size: many
D: .
DNA: TGTGCCAGCAACCTCCGAGGGGCGGCCACAAAAAATACGAACACCGGGGAGCTGTTTTTT
CDR3: CASNLRGAATKNTNTGELFF

J: TRBJ2-7
V: TRBV9
size: .
D: .
DNA: TGTGCCAGCAGCCCCTGGGGGGACACCTCCTACGAGCAGTACTTC
CDR3: CASSPWGDTSYEQYF

J: TRBJ1-1
V: TRBV5-1
size: many
D: .
DNA: TGCGCCAGCAGCTTGGTAGCGAGCACTGAAGCTTTCTTT
CDR3: CASSLVASTEAFF

J: TRBJ2-5
V: TRBV10-3
size: many
D: TRBD2
DNA: TGTGCCATCAGGGCGGCGGGAGTCGAGGGGACCCAGTACTTC
CDR3: CAIRAAGVEGTQYF

J: TRBJ1-5
V: TRBV19
size: many
D: TRBD1
DNA: TGTGCCAGTAGGAAGACCGGGACAGGGACCAGGAGGACCCAGCATTTT
CDR3: CASRKTGTGTRRTQHF

J: TRBJ2-1
V: TRBV6-1
size: many
D: TRBD1
DNA: TGTGCCAGCAGTGAAGAGGCGACAGGGGGCAATGAGCAGTTCTTC
CDR3: CASSEEATGGNEQFF

J: TRBJ2-2
V: TRBV7-9
size: few
D: .
DNA: TGTGCCAGCAGCTTAAGGTTGAGCGAAACCGGGGAGCTGTTTTTT
CDR3: CASSLRLSETGELFF

J: TRBJ2-2
V: TRBV7-6
size: .
D: .
DNA: TGTGCCAGCAGCTCCTCTGGGCACACCGGGGAGCTGTTTTTT
CDR3: CASSSSGHTGELFF

J: TRBJ1-1
V: TRBV18
size: .
D: .
DNA: TGTGCCAGCTCACCCTCAGAGGGGGGGCGCAGGGGCACTGAAGCTTTCTTT
CDR3: CASSPSEGGRRGTEAFF

J: TRBJ2-7
V: TRBV6-1
size: many
D: .
DNA: TGTGCCAGCAGTGCCTCGGGCTTGGGGCAGTACTTC
CDR3: CASSASGLGQYF

J: TRBJ2-4
V: TRBV20-1
size: few
D: .
DNA: TGCAGTGCTAACCGGGAATACAGGGAATTAAACATTCAGTACTTC
CDR3: CSANREYRELNIQYF

J: TRBJ1-4
V: TRBV7-8
size: many
D: .
DNA: TGTGCCAGCAGCTTGGGACGGGAACTCTCAACTAATGAAAAACTGTTTTTT
CDR3: CASSLGRELSTNEKLFF

J: TRBJ2-2
V: TRBV6-1
size: few
D: .
DNA: TGTGCCAGTAGGTTGAGTCAGCAGGGGAGAATCGCCGGGGAGCTGTTTTTT
CDR3: CASRLSQQGRIAGELFF

J: TRBJ2-7
V: TRBV4-1
size: many
D: .
DNA: TGCGCCAGCAGCCAAGATCGGACGGGGGCACCCTACGAGCAGTACTTC
CDR3: CASSQDRTGAPYEQYF

J: TRBJ2-2
V: TRBV6-1
size: few
D: TRBD2
DNA: TGTGCCAGCAGAGGGCTAGCGGGAGGCACCGGGGAGCTGTTTTTT
CDR3: CASRGLAGGTGELFF

J: TRBJ1-5
V: TRBV10-3
size: many
D: .
DNA: TGTGCCATCAGTGACCACGAAGGTCAGCCCCAGCATTTT
CDR3: CAISDHEGQPQHF

J: TRBJ1-1
V: TRBV29-1
size: .
D: .
DNA: TGCAGCGTTGAACGGTCGCAAGCCACTGAAGCTTTCTTT
CDR3: CSVERSQATEAFF

J: TRBJ1-1
V: TRBV11-2
size: many
D: TRBD1
DNA: TGTGCCAGCAGGTACGGACAGGGAATGAACACTGAAGCTTTCTTT
CDR3: CASRYGQGMNTEAFF

J: TRBJ1-5
V: TRBV28
size: many
D: TRBD1
DNA: TGTGCCAGCAGTTTATCGGAACTTAGACAGGGGGGTGATGAGCCCCAGCATTTT
CDR3: CASSLSELRQGGDEPQHF

J: TRBJ2-7
V: TRBV13
size: few
D: .
DNA: TGTGCCAGCAGCTTAGGCGCGCAGGGCTACGAGCAGTACTTC
CDR3: CASSLGAQGYEQYF

J: TRBJ2-7
V: TRBV29-1
size: .
D: TRBD1
DNA: TGCAGCGTCGCTTCGACAGGGGCTAACTACGAGCAGTACTTC
CDR3: CSVASTGANYEQYF

J: TRBJ1-2
V: TRBV30
size: .
D: .
DNA: TGTGCCTGGAGTCCGAACAGAGCCTCCCCTTATGGCTACACCTTC
CDR3: CAWSPNRASPYGYTF

J: TRBJ2-2
V: TRBV19
size: once
D: .
DNA: TGTGCCAGTAGTATACCGTTCACGTCCGGGGAGCTGTTTTTT
CDR3: CASSIPFTSGELFF

J: TRBJ2-1
V: TRBV24-1
size: few
D: .
DNA: TGTGCCACCAGTGATTTTTCAGGGGCGTCCTGCAATGAGCAGTTCTTC
CDR3: CATSDFSGASCNEQFF

J: TRBJ1-2
V: TRBV10-3
size: many
D: .
DNA: TGTGCCATCAGTCCGGGGCCTACTAACTATGGCTACACCTTC
CDR3: CAISPGPTNYGYTF

J: TRBJ2-5
V: TRBV15
size: .
D: TRBD1
DNA: TGTGCCACCAGCGGGGGACAGGGGGAAGAGACCCAGTACTTC
CDR3: CATSGGQGEETQYF

J: TRBJ1-1
V: TRBV4-2
size: few
D: TRBD1
DNA: TGTGCCAGCAGCCAACTTTCCGGGACAGGGGATTATGAGGTGGGGGAAGCTTTCTTT
CDR3: CASSQLSGTGDYEVGEAFF